This T cell receptor (beta chain) was sequenced in a study of shared clonotypes between healthy human individuals (dated by TCRdb to the early 2020s). The study in broad terms: Three men and a couple of women, aged 18 to 49 years, made up the cohort. Per donor, three plates each were used for CD4 naive and CD4 memory, two for CD8 naive, and one for CD8 memory. To estimate repertoire size and how much clonotype sharing occurs between individuals, the study deeply sequenced the blood TCR repertoires of 4 to 6 healthy adults. Libraries were prepared and TCR repertoires were sequenced by different laboratories using diverse techniques, in order to increase sequencing depth and limit assay-specific biases. Between about 0.8 and 9 billion PBMCs per donor were obtained by leukapheresis. Here is what the overall study found, with its caveats: Because the study included only a small number of donors, the genetic and exposure-history diversity represented was limited. Based on pairwise subsampling, the degree of clonotype sharing among donors was expected to be affected by sequencing depth. Rarefaction of sorted-subset datasets indicated incomplete sequencing despite the large sequencing depth. Sharing across a handful of donors was observed for around 4.8% of naive CD4, over 3% of naive CD8, 2% to 2.5% of memory CD4, and about 0.4% of memory CD8 clonotypes. Only blood was sampled, and tissue TCR repertoires likely differ from those in blood. Naive subsets generally had larger estimated clonotype richness than memory subsets did. Clonotypes shared by all four sorted-subset donors showed higher generation probabilities than non-shared clonotypes.

Using the deep immunoSEQ assay, TCR CDR3 regions were amplified from genomic DNA by multiplex PCR. Extracted genomic DNA from each cell subset was distributed evenly across all wells of several immunoSEQ 96-well plates, and each plate was treated as a replicate. Each replicate PCR for sorted subsets received about 200 ng genomic DNA, equal to about 30,000 T cell genomes. Purified libraries were measured with a Qubit 3.0 fluorometer, size-checked on a Bioanalyzer 2100, and measured again with the KAPA Library Quantification kit. Every immunoSEQ 96-well plate was sequenced on a separate single-read 150-cycle Illumina NextSeq 550 flow cell. Turning to the authors' computational methods: Because the immunoSEQ output held only junctional sequences and lacked quality scores, the filtering could not match the filtering applied to full-length reads. To assign V/J genes and CDR3, sequences were annotated using PyIR, a Python wrapper for IgBLAST v1.9, with IMGT germline references. Any read was removed if the V/J assignment was weak (E-value above 1e-6), the CDR3 was missing, or the read contained stop codons, out-of-frame junctions, or ambiguous translated residues. V3J clonotypes were defined as sequences sharing an identical inferred V gene, J gene, and CDR3 amino acid sequence. To compute the percentage overlap between repertoires, the number of shared unique clonotypes was divided by the size of the smaller repertoire. Three approaches were used to assess repertoire richness: RTK rarefaction, the Chao1 estimator, and Recon v2.1 estimates of unobserved clonotypes. Generation probabilities for all TCRbeta clonotypes obtained by the gDNA method from a handful of donors were computed using OLGA. TCRdb took over this immuneACCESS table, retaining in-frame rearrangements with V and J assigned. Such tables are incomplete; in checked studies, under half of the missing clones stem from an unresolved V gene, and the remainder is unexplained. V, J and clone size derive from that table, while D and trimming were established from the DNA sequence. The sample data list roughly 320,000 clones, and about nine tenths of these were observed just once. The ten most abundant clones make up around 16% of the sample.

A remark on this clone: Its antigen is unknown. No base-level quality is on record; no much larger clone is a single base apart.

Donors were healthy HIV-negative adults with no recently reported acute infections or vaccinations. Every donor was a Caucasian adult residing in Nashville, Tennessee, USA. The CD8 memory samples were a combination of magnetically selected CD45RO+ cells and CCR7-negative CD45RA+ effector memory (TemRA) cells. After blood collection by leukapheresis, PBMCs were isolated using Ficoll-Histopaque density gradient centrifugation and then cryopreserved in the vapor phase of liquid nitrogen. Analytical flow cytometry was used to check the purity and quantity of each magnetically sorted T cell population. Genomic DNA was isolated from each sorted fraction and quantified by UV absorbance on a Nanodrop 2000c. Taken from the germline V gene, the CDR1 and CDR2 loops are SGHRS and YFSETQ. The trim is 4 bases for V and 9 bases for J, with a gap of 14 bases between the germline ends. Including the terminal cysteine and phenylalanine, the CDR3 comprises 14 residues. Of all the DNA, just the CDR3 is kept, 42 bases in frame from base 1.

The chain is assembled from TRBV5-1 and TRBJ1-6; there is no confident call for the D gene. The TCR comes from a man younger than 30 in good health. The sample comprised memory CD8+ T cells sorted from blood. This specimen's cell subset or site label, per the study, means: CD45RO+ cells pooled with CCR7-negative TemRA cells. The DNA reads TGCGCCAGCAGCCCAACGGGGATTACTTCACCCCTCCACTTT. Protein translation: CASSPTGITSPLHF.